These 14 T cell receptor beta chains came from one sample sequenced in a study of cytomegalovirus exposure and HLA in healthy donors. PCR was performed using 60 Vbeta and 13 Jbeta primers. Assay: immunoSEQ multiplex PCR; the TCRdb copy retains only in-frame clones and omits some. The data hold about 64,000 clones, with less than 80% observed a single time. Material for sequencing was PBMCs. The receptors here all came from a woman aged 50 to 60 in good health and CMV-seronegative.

CDR3 protein: CASSPRFDRGLQYEQYF. For the CDR3, the DNA is TGTGCCAGCAGCCCCCGGTTTGACAGGGGGCTCCAGTACGAGCAGTACTTC. The chain joins TRBV11-2 to TRBJ2-7, with 10 bases aligning to TRBD1. With 5 bases clipped from V and 4 bases from J, the junction kept 14 bases outside the gene matches. The CDR3 totals 17 residues. From germline, CDR1 is SGHAT and CDR2 FQNNGV.

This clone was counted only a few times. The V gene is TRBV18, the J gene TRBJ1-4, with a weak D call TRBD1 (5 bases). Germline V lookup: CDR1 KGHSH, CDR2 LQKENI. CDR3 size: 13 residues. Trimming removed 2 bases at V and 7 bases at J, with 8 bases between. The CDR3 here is CASSPGRGEKLFF. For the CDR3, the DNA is TGTGCCAGCTCACCAGGGAGGGGTGAAAAACTGTTTTTT.

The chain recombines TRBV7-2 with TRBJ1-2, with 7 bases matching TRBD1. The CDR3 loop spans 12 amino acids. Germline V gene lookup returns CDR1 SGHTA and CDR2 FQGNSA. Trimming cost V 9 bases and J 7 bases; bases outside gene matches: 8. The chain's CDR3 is CTSGRQGGGYTF. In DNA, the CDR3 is TGTACCAGTGGCCGACAGGGAGGTGGCTACACCTTC.

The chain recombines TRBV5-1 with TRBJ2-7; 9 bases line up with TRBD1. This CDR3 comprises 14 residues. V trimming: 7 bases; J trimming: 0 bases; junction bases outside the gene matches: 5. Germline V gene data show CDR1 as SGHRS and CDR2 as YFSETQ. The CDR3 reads CASHRTGASYEQYF. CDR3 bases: TGCGCCAGCCACCGGACAGGGGCCTCCTACGAGCAGTACTTC.

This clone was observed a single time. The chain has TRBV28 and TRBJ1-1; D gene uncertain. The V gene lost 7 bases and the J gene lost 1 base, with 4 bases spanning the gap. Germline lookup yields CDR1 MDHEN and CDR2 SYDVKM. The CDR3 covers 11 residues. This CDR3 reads CASTWNTEAFF. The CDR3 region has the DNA TGTGCCAGCACTTGGAACACTGAAGCTTTCTTT.

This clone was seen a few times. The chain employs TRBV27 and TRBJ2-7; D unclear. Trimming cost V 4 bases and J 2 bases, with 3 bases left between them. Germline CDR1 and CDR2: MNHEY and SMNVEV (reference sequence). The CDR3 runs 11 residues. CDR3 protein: CASSSPYEQYF. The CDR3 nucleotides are TGTGCCAGCAGTTCTCCCTACGAGCAGTACTTC.

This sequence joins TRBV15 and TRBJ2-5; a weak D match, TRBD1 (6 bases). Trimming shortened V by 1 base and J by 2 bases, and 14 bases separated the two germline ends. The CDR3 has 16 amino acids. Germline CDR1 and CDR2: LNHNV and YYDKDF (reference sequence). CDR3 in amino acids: CATSRATGYGQETQYF. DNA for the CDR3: TGTGCCACCAGCAGAGCCACAGGGTACGGGCAAGAGACCCAGTACTTC.

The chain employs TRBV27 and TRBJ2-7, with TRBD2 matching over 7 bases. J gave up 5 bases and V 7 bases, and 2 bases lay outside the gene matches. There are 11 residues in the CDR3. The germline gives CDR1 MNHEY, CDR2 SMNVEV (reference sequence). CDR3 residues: CASIGRDEQYF. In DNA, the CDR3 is TGTGCCAGCATTGGGAGGGACGAGCAGTACTTC.

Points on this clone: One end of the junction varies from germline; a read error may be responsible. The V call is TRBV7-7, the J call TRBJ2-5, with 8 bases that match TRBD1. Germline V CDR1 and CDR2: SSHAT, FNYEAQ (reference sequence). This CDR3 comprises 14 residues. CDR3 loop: CASSFRQGQETQYF. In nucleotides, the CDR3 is TGTGCTAGCAGCTTTCGACAGGGGCAAGAGACCCAGTACTTC.

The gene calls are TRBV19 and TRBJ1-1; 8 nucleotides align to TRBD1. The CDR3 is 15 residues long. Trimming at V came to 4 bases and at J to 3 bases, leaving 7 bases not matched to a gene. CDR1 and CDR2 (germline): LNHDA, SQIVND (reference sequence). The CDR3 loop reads CASSTQGVSYTEAFF. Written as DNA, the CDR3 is TGTGCCAGTAGTACACAGGGGGTTAGCTACACTGAAGCTTTCTTT.

DNA for the CDR3: TGTGCCAGCTCCTTCCTAGCGGGAGGTCAGTCCTACGAGCAGTACTTC. Translating gives CASSFLAGGQSYEQYF. The genes are TRBV18 and TRBJ2-7; the match to TRBD2 covers 11 bases. Looked up from germline, CDR1 is KGHSH and CDR2 is LQKENI. J gave up 1 base and V 6 bases, and 8 bases lay outside the gene matches. The CDR3 covers 16 residues.

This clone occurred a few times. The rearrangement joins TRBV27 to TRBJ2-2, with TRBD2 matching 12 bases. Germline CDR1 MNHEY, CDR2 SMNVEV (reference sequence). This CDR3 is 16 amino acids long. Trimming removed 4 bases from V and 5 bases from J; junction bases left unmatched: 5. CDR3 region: CASSSRLAGVTGELFF. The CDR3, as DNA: TGTGCCAGCAGTTCCCGACTAGCGGGAGTAACCGGGGAGCTGTTTTTT.

CDR3 residues: CSGRGQLNEKLFF. The CDR3 DNA is TGCAGCGGAAGGGGACAGTTAAATGAAAAACTGTTTTTT. The chain is built from TRBV29-1 and TRBJ1-4, with TRBD1 identical over 7 bases. CDR3 length: 13 amino acids. The trim removed 7 bases at V and 5 bases at J, leaving 7 bases unmatched. The V gene's germline CDR1 is SQVTM and CDR2 ANQGSEA.

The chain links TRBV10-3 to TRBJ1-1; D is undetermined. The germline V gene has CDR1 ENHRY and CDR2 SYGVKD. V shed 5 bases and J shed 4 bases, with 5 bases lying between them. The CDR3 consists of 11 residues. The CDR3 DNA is TGTGCCATCAGTAAGAGCACTGAAGCTTTCTTT. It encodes CAISKSTEAFF.